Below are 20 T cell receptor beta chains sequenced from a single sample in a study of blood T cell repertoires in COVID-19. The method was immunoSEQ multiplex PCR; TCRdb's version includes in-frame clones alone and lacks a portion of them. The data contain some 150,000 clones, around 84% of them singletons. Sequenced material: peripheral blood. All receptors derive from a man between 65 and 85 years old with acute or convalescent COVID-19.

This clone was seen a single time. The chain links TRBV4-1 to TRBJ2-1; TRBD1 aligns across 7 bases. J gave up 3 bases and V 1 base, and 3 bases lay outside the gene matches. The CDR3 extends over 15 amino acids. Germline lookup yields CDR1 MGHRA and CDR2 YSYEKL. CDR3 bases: TGCGCCAGCAGCCAAGGCAGGGACAGCTACAATGAGCAGTTCTTC. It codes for CASSQGRDSYNEQFF.

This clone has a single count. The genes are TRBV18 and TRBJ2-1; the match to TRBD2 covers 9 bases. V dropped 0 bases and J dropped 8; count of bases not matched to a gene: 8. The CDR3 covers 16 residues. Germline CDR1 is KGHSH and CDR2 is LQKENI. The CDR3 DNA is TGTGCCAGCTCACCACCGGGGTTAGCGGGAGTGGATGAGCAGTTCTTC. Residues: CASSPPGLAGVDEQFF.

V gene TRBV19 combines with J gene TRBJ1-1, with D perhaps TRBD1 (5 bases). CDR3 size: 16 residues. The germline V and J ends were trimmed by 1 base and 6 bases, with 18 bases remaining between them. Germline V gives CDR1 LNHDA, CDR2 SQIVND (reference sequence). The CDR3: CASSIGLGHRSPEAFF. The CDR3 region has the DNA TGTGCCAGTAGTATAGGATTAGGGCACAGGAGCCCTGAAGCTTTCTTT.

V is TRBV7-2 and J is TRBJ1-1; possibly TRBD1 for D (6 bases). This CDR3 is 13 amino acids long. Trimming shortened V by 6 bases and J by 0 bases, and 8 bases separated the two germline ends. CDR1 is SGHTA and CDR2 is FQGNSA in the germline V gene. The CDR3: CASRTGMNTEAFF. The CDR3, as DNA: TGTGCCAGCAGAACAGGGATGAACACTGAAGCTTTCTTT.

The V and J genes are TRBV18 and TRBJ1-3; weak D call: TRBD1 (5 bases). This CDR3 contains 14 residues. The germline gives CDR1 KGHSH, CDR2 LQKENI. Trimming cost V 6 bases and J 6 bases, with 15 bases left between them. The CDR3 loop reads CASSPTVVKNTIYF. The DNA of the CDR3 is TGTGCCAGCTCCCCGACAGTCGTCAAAAACACCATATATTTT.

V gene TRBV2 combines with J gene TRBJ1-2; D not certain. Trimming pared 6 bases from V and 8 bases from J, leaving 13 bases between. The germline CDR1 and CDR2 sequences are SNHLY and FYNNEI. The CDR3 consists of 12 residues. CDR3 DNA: TGTGCCAGCAGCCCCGATCGGGGAGGCTACACCTTC. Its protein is CASSPDRGGYTF.

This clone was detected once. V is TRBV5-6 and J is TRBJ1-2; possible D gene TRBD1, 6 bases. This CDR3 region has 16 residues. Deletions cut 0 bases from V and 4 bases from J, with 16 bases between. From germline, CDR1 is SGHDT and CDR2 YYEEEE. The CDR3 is CASSLGGPGESYGYTF. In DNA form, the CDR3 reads TGTGCCAGCAGCTTGGGGGGGCCGGGTGAGAGCTATGGCTACACCTTC.

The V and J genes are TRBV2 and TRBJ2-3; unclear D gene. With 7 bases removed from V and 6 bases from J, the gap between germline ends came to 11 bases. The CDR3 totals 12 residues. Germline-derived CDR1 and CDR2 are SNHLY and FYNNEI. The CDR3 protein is CASTLLLDTQYF. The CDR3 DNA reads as TGTGCCAGCACCCTACTCCTGGATACGCAGTATTTT.

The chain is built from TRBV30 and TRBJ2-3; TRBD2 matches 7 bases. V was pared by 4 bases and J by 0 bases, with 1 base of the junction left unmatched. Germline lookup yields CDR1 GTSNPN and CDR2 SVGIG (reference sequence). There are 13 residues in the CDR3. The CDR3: CAWKRDSTDTQYF. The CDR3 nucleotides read TGTGCCTGGAAGCGGGACAGCACAGATACGCAGTATTTT.

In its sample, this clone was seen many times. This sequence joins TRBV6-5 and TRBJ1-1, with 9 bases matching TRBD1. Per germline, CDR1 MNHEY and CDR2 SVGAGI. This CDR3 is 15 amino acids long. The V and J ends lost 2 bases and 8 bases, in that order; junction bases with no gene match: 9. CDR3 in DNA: TGTGCCAGCAGTTACCAAAGCTGGGGACAGGGCGAAGCTTTCTTT. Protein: CASSYQSWGQGEAFF.

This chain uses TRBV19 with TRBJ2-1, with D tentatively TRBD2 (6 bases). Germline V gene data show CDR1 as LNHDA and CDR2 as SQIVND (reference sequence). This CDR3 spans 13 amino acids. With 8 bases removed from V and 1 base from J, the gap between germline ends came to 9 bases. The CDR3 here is CASWGESYNEQFF. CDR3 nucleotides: TGTGCCAGTTGGGGGGAGTCCTACAATGAGCAGTTCTTC.

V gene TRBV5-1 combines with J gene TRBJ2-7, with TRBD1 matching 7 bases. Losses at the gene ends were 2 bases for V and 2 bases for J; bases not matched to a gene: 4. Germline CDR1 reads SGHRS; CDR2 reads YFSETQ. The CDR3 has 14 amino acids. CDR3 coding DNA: TGCGCCAGCAGCTTCGGGGACAGAGCCTACGAGCAGTACTTC. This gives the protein CASSFGDRAYEQYF. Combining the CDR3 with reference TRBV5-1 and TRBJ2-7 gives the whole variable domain KAGVTQTPRYLIKTRGQQVTLSCSPISGHRSVSWYQQTPGQGLQFLFEYFSETQRNKGNFPGRFSGRQFSNSRSEMNVSTLELGDSALYLCASSFGDRAYEQYFGPGTRLTVT.

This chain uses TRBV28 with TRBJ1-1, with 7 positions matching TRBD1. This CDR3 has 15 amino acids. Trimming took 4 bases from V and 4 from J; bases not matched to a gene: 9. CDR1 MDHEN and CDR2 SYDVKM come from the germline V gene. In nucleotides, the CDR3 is TGTGCCAGCAGTTCCTACAGGGGTGGGGGCACTGAAGCTTTCTTT. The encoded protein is CASSSYRGGGTEAFF.

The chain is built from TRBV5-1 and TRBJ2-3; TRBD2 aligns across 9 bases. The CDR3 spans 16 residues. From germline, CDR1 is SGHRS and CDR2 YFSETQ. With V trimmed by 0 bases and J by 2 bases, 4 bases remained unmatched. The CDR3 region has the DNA TGCGCCAGCAGCTTGGAGGGGACTAGCCCCACAGATACGCAGTATTTT. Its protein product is CASSLEGTSPTDTQYF.

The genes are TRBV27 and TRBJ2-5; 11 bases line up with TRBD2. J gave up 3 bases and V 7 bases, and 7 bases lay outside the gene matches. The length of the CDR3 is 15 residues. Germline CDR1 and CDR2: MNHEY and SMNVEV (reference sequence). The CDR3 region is CASMASGRWEETQYF. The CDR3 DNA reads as TGTGCCAGCATGGCTAGCGGGAGGTGGGAAGAGACCCAGTACTTC.

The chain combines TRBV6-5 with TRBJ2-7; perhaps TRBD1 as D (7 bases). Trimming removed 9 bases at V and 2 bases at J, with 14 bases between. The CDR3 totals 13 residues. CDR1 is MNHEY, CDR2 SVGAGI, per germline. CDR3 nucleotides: TGTGCCAGTGGTCAGGGGGAGGCCTACGAGCAGTACTTC. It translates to CASGQGEAYEQYF.

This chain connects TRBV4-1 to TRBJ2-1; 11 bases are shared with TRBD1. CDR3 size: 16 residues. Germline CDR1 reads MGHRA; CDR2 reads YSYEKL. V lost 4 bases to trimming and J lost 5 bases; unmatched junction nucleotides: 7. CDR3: CASSPSGQGAHNEQFF. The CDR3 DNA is TGCGCCAGCAGCCCCTCTGGACAGGGGGCCCACAATGAGCAGTTCTTC.

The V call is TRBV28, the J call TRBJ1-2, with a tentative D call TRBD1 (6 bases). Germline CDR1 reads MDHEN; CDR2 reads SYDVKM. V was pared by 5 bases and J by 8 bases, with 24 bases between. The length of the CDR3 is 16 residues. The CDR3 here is CASSMVSPQGPWGYTF. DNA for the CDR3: TGTGCCAGCAGTATGGTCAGCCCTCAGGGGCCGTGGGGCTACACCTTC.

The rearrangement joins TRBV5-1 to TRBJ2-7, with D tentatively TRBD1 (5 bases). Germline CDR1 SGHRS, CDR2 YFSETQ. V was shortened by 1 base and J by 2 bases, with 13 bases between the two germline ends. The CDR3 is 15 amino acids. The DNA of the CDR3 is TGCGCCAGCAGCTTGCAGGGATTAGGGGCCTACGAGCAGTACTTC. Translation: CASSLQGLGAYEQYF.

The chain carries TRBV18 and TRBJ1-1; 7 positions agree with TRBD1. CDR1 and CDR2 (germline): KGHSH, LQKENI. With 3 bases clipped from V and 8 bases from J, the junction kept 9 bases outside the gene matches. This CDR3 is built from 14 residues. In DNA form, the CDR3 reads TGTGCCAGCTCACCTAAAACAGGGGTTAAGGAAGCTTTCTTT. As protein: CASSPKTGVKEAFF.